This TCR beta chain was sequenced for a study of identical twins. A template switching step contributed a universal primer site, while unique molecular identifiers were present in the cDNA. TCRdb passed the 5' RACE reads through MiXCR, listing each CDR3 protein once. Of roughly 720,000 distinct CDR3 sequences listed, approximately 18% were seen once; the top ten hold about an eighth. Deletions cut 5 bases from V and 6 bases from J, with 16 bases between. This CDR3 is built from 14 residues. Germline values: CDR1 SGHRS, CDR2 YFSETQ. The sample was also linked to a second study, of T cells expressing NK-cell markers.

The chain has TRBV5-1 and TRBJ2-3; tentatively, D is TRBD1 (5 bases). The TCR comes from a young woman in good health. Source material: PBMCs. CDR3 sequence reads: CASSFRQIPDTQYF. In DNA form, the CDR3 reads TGCGCCAGCAGTTTCCGACAGATTCCCGATACGCAGTATTTT.